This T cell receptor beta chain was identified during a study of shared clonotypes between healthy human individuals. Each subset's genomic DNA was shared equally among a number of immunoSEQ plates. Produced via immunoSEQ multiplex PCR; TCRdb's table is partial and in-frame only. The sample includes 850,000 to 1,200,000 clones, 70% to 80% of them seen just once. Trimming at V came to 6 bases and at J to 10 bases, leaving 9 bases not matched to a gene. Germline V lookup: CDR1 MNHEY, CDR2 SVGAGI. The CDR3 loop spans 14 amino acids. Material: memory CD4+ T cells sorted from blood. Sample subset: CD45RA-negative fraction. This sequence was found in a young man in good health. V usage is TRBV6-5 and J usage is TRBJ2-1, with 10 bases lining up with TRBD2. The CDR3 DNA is TGTGCCAGCAGCACACTAGCGGGACATAGGGAGCAGTTCTTC. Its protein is CASSTLAGHREQFF.